A selection of T cell receptor beta chains follows, all from one sample in a study of PD-1 blockade in classical Hodgkin lymphoma. The table came from immunoSEQ multiplex PCR; TCRdb's copy has only in-frame clones and leaves some out. The sample records 57,000 or so clones, around nine tenths being singletons. The specimen comprised peripheral blood mononuclear cells (PBMCs), sampled before the fourth cycle of nivolumab. The receptors here all came from a human donor with classical Hodgkin lymphoma. The CDR3 runs from the conserved cysteine through the conserved F or W. Fields, in order: J gene, D gene, clone size, V gene, CDR3 DNA, CDR3 protein. D genes are given only for firm matches. Not every row has a clone size; where given, it reads once, few, many or a size class.

TRBJ2-7 TRBD2 - TRBV18 TGTGCCAGCTCACCATTATCTGCAGGACTAGCCCAGGAGCAGTACTTC CASSPLSAGLAQEQYF
TRBJ2-1 - - TRBV9 TGTGCCAGCAGCGCATCGGTGTACAATGAGCAGTTCTTC CASSASVYNEQFF
TRBJ2-7 - - TRBV6-5 TGTGCCAGCAGCACCTTCGGAGCCGGCGAGCAGTACTTC CASSTFGAGEQYF
TRBJ2-2 - - TRBV5-1 TGCGCCAGCAGCTTGGATGGGTGGACCGGGGAGCTGTTTTTT CASSLDGWTGELFF
TRBJ1-5 TRBD1 - TRBV6-5 TGTGCCAGCAGGCCGACAGGGTTGGAGAATCAGCCCCAGCATTTT CASRPTGLENQPQHF
TRBJ1-3 - - TRBV28 TGTGCCAGCAGTTTGCCCGGGACACTCCGTGGAAACACCATATATTTT CASSLPGTLRGNTIYF
TRBJ2-7 TRBD1 - TRBV5-1 TGCGCCAGCAACCAAGGGACAGGGCTCTCCGAGCAGTACTTC CASNQGTGLSEQYF
TRBJ2-2 - - TRBV20-1 TGCAGTGCCAAGATAACCGGGGAGCTGTTTTTT CSAKITGELFF
TRBJ2-2 - - TRBV18 TGTGCCAGCTCACTCTGGACAGATAACACCGGGGAGCTGTTTTTT CASSLWTDNTGELFF
TRBJ1-5 TRBD1 - TRBV25-1 TGTGCCAGCACCAAGGGACAGCCCAATCAGTCCCAGCATTTT CASTKGQPNQSQHF
TRBJ1-1 TRBD1 - TRBV10-3 TGTGCCATCCGTCTGGAGGGACAGGGTAAGACTGAAGCTTTCTTT CAIRLEGQGKTEAFF
TRBJ2-3 - once TRBV7-2 TGTGCCAGCAGCTTAGCCCCCTATGGGGGTACGCAGTATTTT CASSLAPYGGTQYF
TRBJ2-5 TRBD2 - TRBV7-7 TGTGCCAGCAGCCCCCCTAGCGGGGGCCAAGAGACCCAGTACTTC CASSPPSGGQETQYF
TRBJ1-2 - - TRBV2 TGTGCCAGCAGGGGGGACGGGATCTATGGCTACACCTTC CASRGDGIYGYTF
TRBJ1-3 TRBD1 - TRBV11-2 TGTGCCAGCAGCTTAGGGACAGGGGCACTGAGAAGAAACACCATATATTTT CASSLGTGALRRNTIYF
TRBJ2-3 - - TRBV19 TGTGCCAGTAGTACCGGTTTAGATACGCAGTATTTT CASSTGLDTQYF
TRBJ2-2 - - TRBV19 TGTGCCAGTAGTGGTCAAAGAGGGGGAAGGGAGCTGTTTTTT CASSGQRGGRELFF
TRBJ1-4 - - TRBV5-1 TGCGCCAGCAGCCTGGAGGGGACTAATGAAAAACTGTTTTTT CASSLEGTNEKLFF
TRBJ1-6 - few TRBV15 TGTGCCACCAGCAGAGAGAATTCACCCCTCCACTTT CATSRENSPLHF
TRBJ1-2 TRBD1 - TRBV2 TGTGCCAGCAGTCTGACAGGGGGCGCGGAGGGCTACACCTTC CASSLTGGAEGYTF
TRBJ2-2 - - TRBV5-1 TGCGCCAGCAGCTTGGCGGGGGGCCCCTCTAACACCGGGGAGCTGTTTTTT CASSLAGGPSNTGELFF
TRBJ1-3 - - TRBV2 TGTGCCAGCAGTGTACTCGGGAGCCGGGACACCATATATTTT CASSVLGSRDTIYF
TRBJ2-7 TRBD2 - TRBV10-2 TGCGCCAGCAGTGGGTTTCTAGCGGGGGCCCGGGGCGAGCAGTACTTC CASSGFLAGARGEQYF
TRBJ1-5 - - TRBV7-8 TGTGCCAGCAGCTTAATTGGAGGGCAGCCCCAGCATTTT CASSLIGGQPQHF
TRBJ2-1 TRBD2 - TRBV9 TGTGCCAGCAGCCACCGACTAGCGGAATACAATGAGCAGTTCTTC CASSHRLAEYNEQFF
TRBJ2-3 - - TRBV16 TGTGCCAGCAGCCAATACAGGATTAACACAGATACGCAGTATTTT CASSQYRINTDTQYF
TRBJ2-3 TRBD2 - TRBV7-9 TGTGCCAGCAGCTTAGTCGGCGGGGGGTCAGATACGCAGTATTTT CASSLVGGGSDTQYF
TRBJ2-5 - - TRBV5-1 TGCGCCAGCAGCTTGGGCCGGGGGAACCAAGAGACCCAGTACTTC CASSLGRGNQETQYF
TRBJ2-6 - - TRBV15 TGTGCCACCAGCGAGGGTGGCAACTCTGGGGCCAACGTCCTGACTTTC CATSEGGNSGANVLTF
TRBJ1-4 - - TRBV5-1 TGCGCCAGCAGCGCCGGCGGTGCAACTAATGAAAAACTGTTTTTT CASSAGGATNEKLFF
TRBJ2-2 TRBD2 - TRBV4-2 TGTGCCAGCAGCCAAGATCTCAGACTAGCGGGGGGGTTTACCGGGGAGCTGTTTTTT CASSQDLRLAGGFTGELFF
TRBJ2-5 TRBD2 - TRBV6-4 TGTGCCAGCAGTGACTCTAGCGGGGGGACGTACCAAGAGACCCAGTACTTC CASSDSSGGTYQETQYF
TRBJ1-1 - medium-sized TRBV27 TGTGCCAGCAGTTTATCCACAGTGTATTGGAACACTGAAGCTTTCTTT CASSLSTVYWNTEAFF
TRBJ1-5 - - TRBV19 TGTGCCAGTACCCCGGGGGGCCAGCCCCAGCATTTT CASTPGGQPQHF
TRBJ1-6 - - TRBV15 TGTGCCACCAGCAGATTAACCGGGACACCTAATTCACCCCTCCACTTT CATSRLTGTPNSPLHF
TRBJ1-1 - - TRBV6-5 TGTGCCAGCAGTTACGACGGTCAGAACACTGAAGCTTTCTTT CASSYDGQNTEAFF
TRBJ1-5 - - TRBV30 TGTGCCTGGAGTGTAAGGCAGGGTGGGAATCAGCCCCAGCATTTT CAWSVRQGGNQPQHF
TRBJ1-2 TRBD1 - TRBV5-4 TGTGCCAGCAGCTGGGGACAGGGAGATGGCTACACCTTC CASSWGQGDGYTF
TRBJ2-2 - - TRBV28 TGTGCCACCTATGGAGGGAGAGGTACCGGGGAGCTGTTTTTT CATYGGRGTGELFF